The clone carrying this TCR beta chain was counted at least ten times. Its antigen is undetermined. The lymph nodes were axillary draining lymph nodes from breast cancer patients. The sample belongs to a study of breast tumors, draining lymph nodes, adjacent tissues. Study-wide results and caveats: Tumor T cell lymph node origin was a supported hypothesis, not proven. Data fit most tumor T cells coming from lymph node, expanding in tumor.

TCRdb independently ran MiXCR on the multiplex PCR reads; one entry per CDR3 protein. The sample consists of roughly 120,000 distinct CDR3 sequences, 20% of them appearing once. With 1 base removed from V and 5 bases from J, the gap between germline ends came to 10 bases. CDR1 and CDR2 from the germline V gene are SGHRS and YFSETQ. The CDR3 runs to 14 residues. This clonotype originated in a female donor with breast cancer. Some clones in this sample may be carry-over from other donors' samples. The V and J genes are TRBV5-1 and TRBJ1-5, with D hard to call. Sequences were obtained from axillary lymph node tissue. CDR3 residues: CASSLLGFDQPQHF. DNA for the CDR3: TGCGCCAGCAGCTTGCTAGGGTTCGATCAGCCCCAGCATTTT. Complete variable domain (other parts from reference TRBV5-1 and TRBJ1-5): KAGVTQTPRYLIKTRGQQVTLSCSPISGHRSVSWYQQTPGQGLQFLFEYFSETQRNKGNFPGRFSGRQFSNSRSEMNVSTLELGDSALYLCASSLLGFDQPQHFGDGTRLSIL.